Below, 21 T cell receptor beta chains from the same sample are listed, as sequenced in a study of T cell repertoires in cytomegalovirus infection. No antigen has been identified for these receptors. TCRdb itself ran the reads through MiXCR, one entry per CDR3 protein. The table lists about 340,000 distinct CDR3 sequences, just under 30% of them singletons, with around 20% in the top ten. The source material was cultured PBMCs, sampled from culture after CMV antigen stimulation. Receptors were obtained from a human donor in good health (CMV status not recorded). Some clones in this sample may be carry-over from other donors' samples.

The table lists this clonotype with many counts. CDR3 nucleotide sequence: TGTGCCAGCAACACTATCGGGACGGCGGCCCCCTACGAGCAGTACTTC. As protein: CASNTIGTAAPYEQYF. This chain links TRBV12-3 or TRBV12-4 with TRBJ2-7; the D call may be TRBD1 or TRBD2 (5 bases each). Trimming shortened V by 7 bases and J by 2 bases, and 21 bases separated the two germline ends. The CDR3 runs to 16 residues.

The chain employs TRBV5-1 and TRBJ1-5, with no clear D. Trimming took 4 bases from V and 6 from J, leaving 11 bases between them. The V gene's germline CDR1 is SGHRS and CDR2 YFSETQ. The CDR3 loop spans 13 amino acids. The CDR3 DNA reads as TGCGCCAGCAGCCGTGACGTGGGTCAGCCCCAGCATTTT. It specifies CASSRDVGQPQHF.

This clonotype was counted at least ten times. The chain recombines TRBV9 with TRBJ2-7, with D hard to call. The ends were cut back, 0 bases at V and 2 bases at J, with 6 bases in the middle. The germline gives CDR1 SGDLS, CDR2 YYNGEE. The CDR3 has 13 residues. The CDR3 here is CASSVDSTYEQYF. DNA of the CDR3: TGTGCCAGCAGCGTAGACAGTACCTACGAGCAGTACTTC.

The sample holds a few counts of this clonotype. The CDR3 loop is CASSSGSRGQYF. The CDR3 bases are TGTGCCAGCAGCTCCGGCTCGAGGGGGCAGTATTTT. The rearrangement joins TRBV7-3 to TRBJ2-3; D tentatively fits TRBD1 or TRBD2 (5 bases each). The germline V gene encodes CDR1 SGHTA and CDR2 FQGTGA. V was cut by 4 bases and J by 11 bases, with 13 bases left in between. The CDR3 runs to 12 residues.

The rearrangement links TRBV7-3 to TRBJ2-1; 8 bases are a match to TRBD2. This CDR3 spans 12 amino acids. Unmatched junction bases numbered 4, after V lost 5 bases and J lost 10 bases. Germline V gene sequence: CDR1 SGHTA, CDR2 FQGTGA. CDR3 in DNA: TGTGCCAGCAGCCAAAGCGGGAGAGAGCAGTTCTTC. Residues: CASSQSGREQFF. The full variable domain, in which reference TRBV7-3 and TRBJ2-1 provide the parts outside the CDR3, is GAGVSQTPSNKVTEKGKYVELRCDPISGHTALYWYRQSLGQGPEFLIYFQGTGAADDSGLPNDRFFAVRPEGSVSTLKIQRTERGDSAVYLCASSQSGREQFFGPGTRLTVL.

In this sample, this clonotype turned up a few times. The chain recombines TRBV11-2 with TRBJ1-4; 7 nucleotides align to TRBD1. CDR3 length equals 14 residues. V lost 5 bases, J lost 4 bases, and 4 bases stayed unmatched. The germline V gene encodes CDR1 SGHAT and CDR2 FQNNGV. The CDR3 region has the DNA TGTGCCAGCAGCCCCGGGACAGATAATGAAAAACTGTTTTTT. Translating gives CASSPGTDNEKLFF. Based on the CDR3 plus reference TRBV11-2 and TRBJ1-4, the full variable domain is EAGVAQSPRYKIIEKRQSVAFWCNPISGHATLYWYQQILGQGPKLLIQFQNNGVVDDSQLPKDRFSAERLKGVDSTLKIQPAKLEDSAVYLCASSPGTDNEKLFFGSGTQLSVL.

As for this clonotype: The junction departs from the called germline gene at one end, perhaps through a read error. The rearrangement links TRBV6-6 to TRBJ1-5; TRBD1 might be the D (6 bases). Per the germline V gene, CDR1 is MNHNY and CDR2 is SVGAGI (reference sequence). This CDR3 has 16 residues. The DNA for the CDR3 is TGTGCCGGCAGTTATGGGTCAGGGGAGTGGAATCAGCTCCAGCATTTT. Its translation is CAGSYGSGEWNQLQHF.

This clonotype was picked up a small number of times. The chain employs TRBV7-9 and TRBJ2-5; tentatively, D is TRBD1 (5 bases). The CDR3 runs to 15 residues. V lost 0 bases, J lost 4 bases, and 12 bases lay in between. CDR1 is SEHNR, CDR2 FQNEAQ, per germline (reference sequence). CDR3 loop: CASSLAQTQGETQYF. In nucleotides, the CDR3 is TGTGCCAGCAGCTTAGCCCAAACCCAGGGAGAGACCCAGTACTTC.

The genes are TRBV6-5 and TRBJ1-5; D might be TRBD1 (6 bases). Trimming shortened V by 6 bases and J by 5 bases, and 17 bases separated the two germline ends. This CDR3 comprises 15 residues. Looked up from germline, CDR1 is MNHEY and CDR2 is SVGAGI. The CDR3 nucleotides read TGTGCCAGCAGCCTTACCGGGACATCACATCAGCCCCAGCATTTT. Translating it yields CASSLTGTSHQPQHF.

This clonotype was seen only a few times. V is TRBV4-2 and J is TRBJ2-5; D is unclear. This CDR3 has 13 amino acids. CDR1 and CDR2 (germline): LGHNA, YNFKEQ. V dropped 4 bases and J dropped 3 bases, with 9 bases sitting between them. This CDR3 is CASSRGNEETQYF. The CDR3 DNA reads TGTGCCAGCAGCCGCGGTAATGAAGAGACCCAGTACTTC.

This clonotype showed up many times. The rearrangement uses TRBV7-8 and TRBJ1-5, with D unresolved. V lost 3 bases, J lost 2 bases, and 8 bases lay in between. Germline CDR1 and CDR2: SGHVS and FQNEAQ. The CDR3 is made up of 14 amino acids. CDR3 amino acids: CASSFDIGNQPQHF. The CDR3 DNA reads TGTGCCAGCAGCTTCGATATAGGCAATCAGCCCCAGCATTTT. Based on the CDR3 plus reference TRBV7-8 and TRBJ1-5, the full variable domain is GAGVSQSPRYKVAKRGQDVALRCDPISGHVSLFWYQQALGQGPEFLTYFQNEAQLDKSGLPSDRFFAERPEGSVSTLKIQRTQQEDSAVYLCASSFDIGNQPQHFGDGTRLSIL.

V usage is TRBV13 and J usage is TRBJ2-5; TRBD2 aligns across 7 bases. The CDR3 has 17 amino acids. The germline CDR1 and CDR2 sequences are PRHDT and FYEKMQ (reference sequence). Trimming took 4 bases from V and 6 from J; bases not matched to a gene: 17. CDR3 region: CASSSLKRDRASKTQYF. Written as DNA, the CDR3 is TGTGCCAGCAGCTCCCTCAAGCGGGACCGTGCTTCGAAGACCCAGTACTTC.

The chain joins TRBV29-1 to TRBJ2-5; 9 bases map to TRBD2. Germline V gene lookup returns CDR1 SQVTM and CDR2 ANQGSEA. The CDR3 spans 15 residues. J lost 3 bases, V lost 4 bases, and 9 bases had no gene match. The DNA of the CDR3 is TGCAGCGTTGGTCGAGGCGGGAGGGCCAAAGAGACCCAGTACTTC. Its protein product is CSVGRGGRAKETQYF.

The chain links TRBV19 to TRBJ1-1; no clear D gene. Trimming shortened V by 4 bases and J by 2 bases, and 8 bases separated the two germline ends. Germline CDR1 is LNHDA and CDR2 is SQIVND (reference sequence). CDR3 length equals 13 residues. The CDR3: CASSKAGNTEAFF. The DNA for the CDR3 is TGTGCCAGTAGTAAAGCAGGAAACACTGAAGCTTTCTTT.

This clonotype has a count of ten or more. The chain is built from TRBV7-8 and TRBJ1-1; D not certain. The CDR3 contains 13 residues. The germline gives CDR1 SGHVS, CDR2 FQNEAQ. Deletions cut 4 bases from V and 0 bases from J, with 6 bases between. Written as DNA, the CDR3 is TGTGCCAGCAGCTACAGCTTGAACACTGAAGCTTTCTTT. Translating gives CASSYSLNTEAFF. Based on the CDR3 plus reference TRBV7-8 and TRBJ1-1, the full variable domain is GAGVSQSPRYKVAKRGQDVALRCDPISGHVSLFWYQQALGQGPEFLTYFQNEAQLDKSGLPSDRFFAERPEGSVSTLKIQRTQQEDSAVYLCASSYSLNTEAFFGQGTRLTVV.

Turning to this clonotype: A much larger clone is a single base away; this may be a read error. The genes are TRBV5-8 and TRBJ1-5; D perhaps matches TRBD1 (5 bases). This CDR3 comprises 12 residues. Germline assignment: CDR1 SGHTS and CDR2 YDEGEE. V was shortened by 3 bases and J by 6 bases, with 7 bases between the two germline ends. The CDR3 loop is CASSWGGQPQHF. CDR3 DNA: TGTGCCAGCAGCTGGGGGGGTCAGCCCCAGCATTTT.

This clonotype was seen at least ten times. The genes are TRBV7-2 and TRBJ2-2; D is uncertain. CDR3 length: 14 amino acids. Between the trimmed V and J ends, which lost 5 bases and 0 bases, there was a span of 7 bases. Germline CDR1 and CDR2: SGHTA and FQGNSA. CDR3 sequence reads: CASSPTANTGELFF. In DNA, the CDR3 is TGTGCCAGCAGCCCCACAGCGAACACCGGGGAGCTGTTTTTT.

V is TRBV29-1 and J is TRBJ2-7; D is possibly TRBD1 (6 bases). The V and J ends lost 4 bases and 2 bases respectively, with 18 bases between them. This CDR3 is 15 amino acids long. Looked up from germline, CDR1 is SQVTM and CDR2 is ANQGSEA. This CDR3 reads CSVGPPGAMAYEQYF. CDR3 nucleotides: TGCAGCGTTGGGCCCCCAGGGGCGATGGCCTACGAGCAGTACTTC.

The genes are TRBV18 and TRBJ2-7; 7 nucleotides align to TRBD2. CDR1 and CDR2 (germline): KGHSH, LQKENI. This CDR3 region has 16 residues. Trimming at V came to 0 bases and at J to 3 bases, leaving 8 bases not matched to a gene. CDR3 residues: CASSPPGGPVGYEQYF. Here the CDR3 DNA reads TGTGCCAGCTCACCACCGGGAGGGCCAGTCGGCTACGAGCAGTACTTC.

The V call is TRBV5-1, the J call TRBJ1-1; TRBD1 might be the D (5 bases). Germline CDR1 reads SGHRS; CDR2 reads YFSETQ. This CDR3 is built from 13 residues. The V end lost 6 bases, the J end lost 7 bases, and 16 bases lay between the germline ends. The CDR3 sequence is CASTLGGSGEAFF. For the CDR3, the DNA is TGCGCCAGCACCCTCGGGGGGTCGGGTGAAGCTTTCTTT.

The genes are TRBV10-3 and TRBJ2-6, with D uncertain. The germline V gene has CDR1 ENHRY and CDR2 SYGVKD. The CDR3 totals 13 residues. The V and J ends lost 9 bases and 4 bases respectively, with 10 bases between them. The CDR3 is CAIPRSGANVLTF. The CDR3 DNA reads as TGTGCCATTCCTCGCTCCGGGGCCAACGTCCTGACTTTC.